The 14 T cell receptor beta chains below all came from one sample that was sequenced in a study of shared clonotypes between healthy human individuals (dated by TCRdb to the early 2020s). Libraries were built with the immunoSEQ multiplex PCR assay. The source is immuneACCESS, and TCRdb retained only in-frame sequences with V and J called. Part of the clones is not carried over; for the studies checked, unresolved V genes explain less than half of this, and the remainder is unexplained. Across this sample there are approximately 2.4 million clones, with 95% seen only once. Roughly 0.13% of the sample belongs to the ten largest clones. Source material: naive CD4+ T cells sorted from blood. The cell subset or site label, as the study defines it: CD45RA+ positively selected. These receptors all stem from a man between 18 and 35 years old in good health.

V and J are TRBV11-2 and TRBJ2-5; TRBD2 matches at 9 bases. Trimming removed 4 bases from V and 2 bases from J; junction bases left unmatched: 5. This CDR3 has 15 amino acids. In germline, CDR1 is SGHAT, CDR2 FQNNGV. The CDR3 here is CASSSRLAEQETQYF. The CDR3 nucleotides are TGTGCCAGCAGCTCGAGACTAGCGGAACAAGAGACCCAGTACTTC.

This chain links TRBV7-9 with TRBJ2-1; D uncertain. The CDR3 contains 16 residues. Trimming shortened V by 4 bases and J by 8 bases, and 21 bases separated the two germline ends. Germline V gene sequence: CDR1 SEHNR, CDR2 FQNEAQ (reference sequence). For the CDR3, the DNA is TGTGCCAGCAGCTCCGTTAGGTTGGGGATGGGCGATGAGCAGTTCTTC. It translates to CASSSVRLGMGDEQFF.

V gene TRBV25-1 combines with J gene TRBJ1-4; D ambiguous. The germline V gene has CDR1 MGHDK and CDR2 SYGVNS. The CDR3 length is 17 residues. The V and J ends lost 3 bases and 4 bases respectively, with 18 bases between them. CDR3 sequence reads: CASSDPVPGSGNEKLFF. The CDR3 DNA is TGTGCCAGCAGTGATCCCGTCCCGGGGTCGGGTAATGAAAAACTGTTTTTT.

About this clone: The sample holds other DNA sequences that translate to the same CDR3. The V gene is TRBV19, the J gene TRBJ2-7; D possibly uses TRBD1 or TRBD2 (5 bases each). The germline CDR1 and CDR2 sequences are LNHDA and SQIVND (reference sequence). The CDR3 extends over 11 amino acids. V dropped 3 bases and J dropped 5 bases, with 5 bases sitting between them. The CDR3 sequence is CASSMGHEQYF. The CDR3 bases are TGTGCCAGTAGTATGGGACACGAGCAGTACTTC.

The table lists this clone with a count of one. The gene calls are TRBV2 and TRBJ2-5, with 7 nucleotides matching TRBD2. The germline V gene has CDR1 SNHLY and CDR2 FYNNEI. With 6 bases clipped from V and 2 bases from J, the junction kept 9 bases outside the gene matches. The CDR3 is 15 amino acids. The CDR3 region has the DNA TGTGCCAGCAGCCCCGGGAGCGGGAAGCAAGAGACCCAGTACTTC. Encoded protein: CASSPGSGKQETQYF.

The rearrangement uses TRBV28 and TRBJ1-4, with D unclear. This CDR3 region has 16 residues. Germline-derived CDR1 and CDR2 are MDHEN and SYDVKM. Trimming took off 2 bases at V and 3 bases at J, with 13 bases between the two ends. The CDR3 DNA sequence: TGTGCCAGCAGTTTACAAGTTCCCGGGTCTAATGAAAAACTGTTTTTT. Translation gives CASSLQVPGSNEKLFF. The full variable domain, rest sourced from reference TRBV28 and TRBJ1-4, is DVKVTQSSRYLVKRTGEKVFLECVQDMDHENMFWYRQDPGLGLRLIYFSYDVKMKEKGDIPEGYSVSREKKERFSLILESASTNQTSMYLCASSLQVPGSNEKLFFGSGTQLSVL.

The J gene is TRBJ1-1, the V gene TRBV27; a possible D gene is TRBD1 (6 bases). With 8 bases removed from V and 2 bases from J, the gap between germline ends came to 15 bases. CDR3 length: 14 amino acids. The germline CDR1 and CDR2 sequences are MNHEY and SMNVEV (reference sequence). DNA for the CDR3: TGTGCCAGCGGGGCAGGGGCCGCAAACACTGAAGCTTTCTTT. It codes for CASGAGAANTEAFF.

The genes are TRBV27 and TRBJ2-5; D unresolved. V was trimmed by 6 bases and J by 5 bases, leaving 16 bases between them. The CDR3 is 14 residues long. Germline CDR1 is MNHEY and CDR2 is SMNVEV (reference sequence). The CDR3 region has the DNA TGTGCCAGCAGCAGCCGTAGCAGTGTCGAGACCCAGTACTTC. As protein: CASSSRSSVETQYF.

This clone is a singleton in its sample. The chain couples TRBV9 to TRBJ2-6, with a possible D match to TRBD2 (6 bases). Trimming cost V 4 bases and J 0 bases, with 17 bases left between them. CDR1 and CDR2 from the germline V gene are SGDLS and YYNGEE. This CDR3 comprises 18 residues. CDR3 loop: CASSPQVAVSSGANVLTF. The CDR3 DNA reads TGTGCCAGCAGCCCGCAGGTAGCGGTGAGCTCTGGGGCCAACGTCCTGACTTTC.

The rearrangement uses TRBV19 and TRBJ1-2; TRBD1 is a possible D gene (5 bases). CDR1 and CDR2 (germline): LNHDA, SQIVND (reference sequence). V was shortened by 7 bases and J by 8 bases, with 14 bases between the two germline ends. The length of the CDR3 is 12 residues. CDR3 region: CASKGLGYGYTF. The CDR3, as DNA: TGTGCCAGTAAGGGGTTGGGATACGGCTACACCTTC.

The chain carries TRBV7-9 and TRBJ2-3; D unresolved. CDR1 is SEHNR, CDR2 FQNEAQ, per germline (reference sequence). Trimming removed 1 base at V and 1 base at J, with 9 bases between. The CDR3 totals 15 residues. The CDR3 is CASSLGWVGTDTQYF. CDR3 coding DNA: TGTGCCAGCAGCTTAGGATGGGTGGGCACAGATACGCAGTATTTT.

This chain connects TRBV5-1 to TRBJ1-4, with 10 nucleotides matching TRBD1. Germline V CDR1 and CDR2: SGHRS, YFSETQ. V lost 4 bases and J lost 3; bases outside the gene matches: 6. The CDR3 length is 16 residues. Written as DNA, the CDR3 is TGCGCCAGCAGCAGGGACAGGGGAATGTCTAATGAAAAACTGTTTTTT. Encoded protein: CASSRDRGMSNEKLFF.

This chain uses TRBV10-3 with TRBJ2-7; TRBD1 might be the D (5 bases). V was trimmed by 3 bases and J by 3 bases, leaving 15 bases between them. The germline V gene encodes CDR1 ENHRY and CDR2 SYGVKD. The CDR3 length is 15 residues. CDR3 DNA sequence: TGTGCCATCAGTGAAGGGCAGGGTGTGCTCTACGAGCAGTACTTC. This sequence encodes CAISEGQGVLYEQYF.

The chain carries TRBV29-1 and TRBJ1-2; no definite D call. Deletions cut 4 bases from V and 0 bases from J, with 15 bases between. This CDR3 has 15 amino acids. Germline-derived CDR1 and CDR2 are SQVTM and ANQGSEA. The chain's CDR3 is CSVARVTQTNYGYTF. CDR3 DNA sequence: TGCAGCGTTGCACGAGTAACCCAAACTAACTATGGCTACACCTTC.